This note documents a single T cell receptor beta chain sequence. Its antigen is undetermined. This sample is drawn from a study of cytomegalovirus exposure and HLA in healthy donors. Findings of the study overall: It was confirmed in vitro that a few of the CMV-associated chains were specific for CMV antigens.

From germline, CDR1 is DFQATT and CDR2 SNEGSKA (reference sequence). The CDR3 is 11 residues long. V was trimmed by 5 bases and J by 1 base, leaving 4 bases between them. The repertoire was sequenced with immunoSEQ multiplex PCR; TCRdb's copy has only in-frame clones and lacks some. The profile covers just over 80,000 clones, with approximately 96% appearing a single time and about 1.3% taken by the ten largest. The sequence came from a woman younger than 30 in good health and CMV-seronegative. This chain links TRBV20-1 with TRBJ2-3; the D is unclear. Sample: PBMCs. CDR3 sequence (DNA): TGCAGTGCTGAGCGCACAGATACGCAGTATTTT. Encoded protein: CSAERTDTQYF.